The 5 T cell receptor beta chains in this list originate from one sample, sequenced in a study of cytomegalovirus exposure and HLA in healthy donors. The PCR employed 60 Vbeta primers together with 13 Jbeta primers. Clones were sequenced by immunoSEQ multiplex PCR, and TCRdb holds only the in-frame ones, with some missing. The sample shows about 65,000 clones, around 77% of them seen only once. Sequenced material: PBMCs. These receptors all stem from a woman aged 25 to 39 in good health and CMV-seronegative.

The rearrangement uses TRBV5-6 and TRBJ2-7, with a weak D call TRBD1 (5 bases). The CDR3 length is 12 residues. V was trimmed by 3 bases and J by 3 bases, leaving 7 bases between them. Germline-derived CDR1 and CDR2 are SGHDT and YYEEEE. Here the CDR3 DNA reads TGTGCCAGCAGCTCCGACAGCTACGAGCAGTACTTC. Translated: CASSSDSYEQYF.

The chain uses TRBV30 and TRBJ1-5; D gene unclear. V was cut by 2 bases and J by 6 bases, with 11 bases left in between. This CDR3 comprises 13 residues. Germline CDR1 reads GTSNPN; CDR2 reads SVGIG (reference sequence). The chain's CDR3 is CAWSPAGSQPQHF. CDR3 nucleotide sequence: TGTGCCTGGAGTCCGGCTGGGAGTCAGCCCCAGCATTTT.

The V call is TRBV9, the J call TRBJ2-7; no clear D gene. The germline V gene has CDR1 SGDLS and CDR2 YYNGEE. CDR3 size: 13 residues. The V end lost 0 bases, the J end lost 3 bases, and 7 bases lay between the germline ends. CDR3 protein: CASSVGQNYEQYF. The CDR3 DNA follows: TGTGCCAGCAGCGTAGGGCAGAACTACGAGCAGTACTTC.

This chain joins TRBV9 and TRBJ1-2, with TRBD1 identical over 9 bases. The J segment lost 5 bases and the V segment lost 0 bases, leaving 17 bases of the junction unmatched. CDR1 SGDLS and CDR2 YYNGEE come from the germline V gene. The CDR3 has 19 amino acids. The CDR3 coding sequence is TGTGCCAGCAGCGTAGAAAGCGGTCTAAGACAGGGGGTTGGATATGGCTACACCTTC. Protein sequence: CASSVESGLRQGVGYGYTF. Supplemented by reference TRBV9 and TRBJ1-2, the full variable domain reads DSGVTQTPKHLITATGQRVTLRCSPRSGDLSVYWYQQSLDQGLQFLIQYYNGEERAKGNILERFSAQQFPDLHSELNLSSLELGDSALYFCASSVESGLRQGVGYGYTFGSGTRLTVV.

The chain employs TRBV6-1 and TRBJ1-5; D call uncertain. Germline loops: CDR1 MNHNS, CDR2 SASEGT. V shed 3 bases and J shed 5 bases, with 8 bases lying between them. The CDR3 consists of 13 residues. DNA of the CDR3: TGTGCCAGCAGTGAGGACTCCTATCAGCCCCAGCATTTT. Translated, it gives CASSEDSYQPQHF.